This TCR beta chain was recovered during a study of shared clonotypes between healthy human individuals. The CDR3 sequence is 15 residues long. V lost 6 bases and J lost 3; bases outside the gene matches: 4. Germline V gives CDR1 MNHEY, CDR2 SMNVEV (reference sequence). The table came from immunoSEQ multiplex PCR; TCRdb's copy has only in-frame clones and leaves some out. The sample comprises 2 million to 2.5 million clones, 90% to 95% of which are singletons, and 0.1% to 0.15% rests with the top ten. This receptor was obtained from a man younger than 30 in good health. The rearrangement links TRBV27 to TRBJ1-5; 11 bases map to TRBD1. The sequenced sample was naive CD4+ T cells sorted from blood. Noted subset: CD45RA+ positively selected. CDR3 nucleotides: TGTGCCAGCAGACGGGGACAGGGGGACAATCAGCCCCAGCATTTT. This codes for CASRRGQGDNQPQHF.